These 18 T cell receptor beta chains share one sample of origin, sequenced in a study of T cell responses to AZD1222 COVID-19 vaccine (dated by TCRdb to the early 2020s). What this sample's time point label stands for: baseline before first vaccination. The library was prepared using the immunoSEQ multiplex PCR assay. TCRdb limited this immuneACCESS table to in-frame rearrangements with V and J called. A share of clones is missing; checked studies link under half to unresolved V genes, and the rest is unexplained. The sample table holds under 110,000 clones, of which roughly nine tenths were seen once. In total, the top ten clones hold approximately 5.4% of the sample. Material: peripheral blood, obtained on day 0 of AZD1222 vaccination. The receptors come from an adult in good health.

This clone appeared a few times. CDR3 sequence: CASSLMASGRANTYEQFF. Written as DNA, the CDR3 is TGTGCCAGCAGCTTAATGGCTAGCGGGAGAGCCAATACGTATGAGCAGTTCTTC. The rearrangement joins TRBV7-2 to TRBJ2-1, with TRBD2 matching 10 bases. The V segment lost 2 bases and the J segment 8 bases; nucleotides outside the gene matches: 15. The CDR3 spans 18 residues. From germline, CDR1 is SGHTA and CDR2 FQGNSA. The full variable domain, in which reference TRBV7-2 and TRBJ2-1 provide the parts outside the CDR3, is GAGVSQSPSNKVTEKGKDVELRCDPISGHTALYWYRQSLGQGLEFLIYFQGNSAPDKSGLPSDRFSAERTGGSVSTLTIQRTQQEDSAVYLCASSLMASGRANTYEQFFGPGTRLTVL.

In regard to this clone: Other DNA sequences in this specimen translate into the identical CDR3. The V and J genes are TRBV5-1 and TRBJ1-1; the D is unclear. The germline V gene has CDR1 SGHRS and CDR2 YFSETQ. V lost 0 bases, J lost 3 bases, and 3 bases lay in between. CDR3 size: 12 residues. The CDR3 DNA is TGCGCCAGCAGCTTGGGTGACACTGAAGCTTTCTTT. Residues: CASSLGDTEAFF.

This clone was seen a few times. The chain has TRBV9 and TRBJ2-1; 12 positions match TRBD1. CDR1 is SGDLS and CDR2 is YYNGEE in the germline V gene. The CDR3 contains 16 residues. The J segment lost 4 bases and the V segment lost 1 base, leaving 3 bases of the junction unmatched. The CDR3 protein is CASSVRDRGQYNEQFF. As DNA, the CDR3 is TGTGCCAGCAGCGTAAGGGACAGGGGGCAGTACAATGAGCAGTTCTTC.

CDR3 amino acids: CASKGRGTPYSNQPQHF. In nucleotides, the CDR3 is TGTGCCAGCAAAGGGAGGGGGACTCCGTATAGCAATCAGCCCCAGCATTTT. V and J are TRBV28 and TRBJ1-5; tentative D call: TRBD1 (6 bases). Trimming left V 7 bases short and J 0 bases short, with 19 bases between. Germline lookup yields CDR1 MDHEN and CDR2 SYDVKM. The CDR3 covers 17 residues.

The chain recombines TRBV9 with TRBJ1-5; D is perhaps TRBD1 (5 bases). Trimming pared 0 bases from V and 5 bases from J, leaving 12 bases between. The CDR3 runs 15 residues. The germline V gene encodes CDR1 SGDLS and CDR2 YYNGEE. This chain's CDR3 is CASSVGGWADQPQHF. The CDR3 DNA reads TGTGCCAGCAGCGTAGGGGGGTGGGCGGATCAGCCCCAGCATTTT.

This chain joins TRBV4-2 and TRBJ1-5; no clear D gene. CDR1 is LGHNA, CDR2 YNFKEQ, per germline. V gave up 7 bases and J gave up 5 bases, with 9 bases separating them. CDR3 size: 12 residues. CDR3 region: CASTPPYQPQHF. The CDR3 DNA reads TGTGCCAGCACCCCCCCGTATCAGCCCCAGCATTTT.

CDR3 sequence reads: CASSSTGTGGIETQYF. Here the CDR3 DNA reads TGCGCCAGCAGCTCCACCGGGACAGGGGGTATAGAGACCCAGTACTTC. The chain combines TRBV5-1 with TRBJ2-5, with 11 positions matching TRBD1. Per the germline V gene, CDR1 is SGHRS and CDR2 is YFSETQ. Germline trimming cut 3 bases from V and 4 bases from J; bases unmatched to any gene: 8. CDR3 length: 16 residues.

This rearrangement joins TRBV11-3 to TRBJ1-1; D not resolved. V lost 0 bases and J 3 bases, leaving 5 bases between the germline ends. The CDR3 totals 13 residues. From germline, CDR1 is SGHNT and CDR2 YENEEA. This chain's CDR3 is CASSLEGDTEAFF. CDR3 DNA sequence: TGTGCCAGCAGCTTAGAGGGTGACACTGAAGCTTTCTTT.

The J gene is TRBJ1-1, the V gene TRBV2, with unresolved D. Germline CDR1 and CDR2: SNHLY and FYNNEI. The CDR3 runs to 13 residues. Trimming cost V 4 bases and J 2 bases, with 8 bases left between them. The CDR3 bases are TGTGCCAGCAGTGGTTCAGAAAACACTGAAGCTTTCTTT. Residues: CASSGSENTEAFF.

CDR3 residues: CASSKRGGAGRDTQYF. As DNA, the CDR3 is TGTGCCAGCAGCAAGAGGGGTGGGGCAGGGAGAGATACGCAGTATTTT. The rearrangement links TRBV9 to TRBJ2-3; D could derive from TRBD1 or TRBD2 (5 bases each). The CDR3 spans 16 residues. V was shortened by 4 bases and J by 5 bases, with 20 bases between the two germline ends. Germline-derived CDR1 and CDR2 are SGDLS and YYNGEE.

This clone has just one count. This chain uses TRBV6-5 with TRBJ2-2; 7 bases agree with TRBD1. Germline V CDR1 and CDR2: MNHEY, SVGAGI. V was pared by 0 bases and J by 7 bases, with 8 bases of the junction left unmatched. The CDR3 covers 16 residues. The CDR3 DNA reads TGTGCCAGCAGTTACTCCTACCAGGGGGTTGGCGGGGAGCTGTTTTTT. Amino acid sequence: CASSYSYQGVGGELFF.

The V gene is TRBV2, the J gene TRBJ1-3; D might be TRBD1 (5 bases). This CDR3 spans 16 amino acids. V shed 1 base and J shed 5 bases, with 15 bases lying between them. Germline assignment: CDR1 SNHLY and CDR2 FYNNEI. Here the CDR3 DNA reads TGTGCCAGCAGTGAAGAAAGCAGGACATTTAGAAACACCATATATTTT. Its translation is CASSEESRTFRNTIYF.

The V call is TRBV28, the J call TRBJ1-1, with 10 bases identical to TRBD1. The CDR3 has 16 amino acids. V trimming: 5 bases; J trimming: 5 bases; junction bases outside the gene matches: 11. CDR1 is MDHEN and CDR2 is SYDVKM in the germline V gene. CDR3 sequence: CASSVPGQGRGTEAFF. The CDR3 DNA sequence: TGTGCCAGCAGTGTCCCGGGACAGGGGCGGGGGACTGAAGCTTTCTTT.

Comments on this clone: This same CDR3 is encoded by further DNA sequences in the sample. The chain uses TRBV18 and TRBJ2-1, with D uncertain. With 3 bases removed from V and 2 bases from J, the gap between germline ends came to 5 bases. Per the germline V gene, CDR1 is KGHSH and CDR2 is LQKENI. CDR3 length equals 13 residues. CDR3 nucleotides: TGTGCCAGCTCACCTGGGACCTACAATGAGCAGTTCTTC. It encodes CASSPGTYNEQFF.

Details on this clone: Other nucleotide sequences from this sample produce the same CDR3. V is TRBV13 and J is TRBJ2-7; the D is unclear. V gave up 0 bases and J gave up 7 bases, with 4 bases separating them. The V gene's germline CDR1 is PRHDT and CDR2 FYEKMQ (reference sequence). This CDR3 comprises 11 residues. DNA of the CDR3: TGTGCCAGCAGCTTAGGTTATGAGCAGTACTTC. As protein: CASSLGYEQYF. The full variable domain, in which reference TRBV13 and TRBJ2-7 provide the parts outside the CDR3, is AAGVIQSPRHLIKEKRETATLKCYPIPRHDTVYWYQQGPGQDPQFLISFYEKMQSDKGSIPDRFSAQQFSDYHSELNMSSLELGDSALYFCASSLGYEQYFGPGTRLTVT.

This chain connects TRBV27 to TRBJ1-1; D not resolved. Germline loops: CDR1 MNHEY, CDR2 SMNVEV (reference sequence). The CDR3 length is 17 residues. Trimming shortened V by 2 bases and J by 1 base, and 17 bases separated the two germline ends. As DNA, the CDR3 is TGTGCCAGCAGTTTAACCCCCCCGGGCAGCTGGAACACTGAAGCTTTCTTT. Translated, it gives CASSLTPPGSWNTEAFF.

The chain links TRBV15 to TRBJ1-6; D is ambiguous. The CDR3 is 13 amino acids. Germline CDR1 and CDR2: LNHNV and YYDKDF (reference sequence). V lost 4 bases and J lost 5, with 6 bases in between. CDR3 sequence (DNA): TGTGCCACCAGCACGGACCATAATTCACCCCTCCACTTT. The encoded protein is CATSTDHNSPLHF.

DNA for the CDR3: TGTGCCAGCACTATCTGGGGGGCGGCCGGAACCTACGAGCAGTACTTC. This sequence encodes CASTIWGAAGTYEQYF. The chain is built from TRBV5-6 and TRBJ2-7; the D call may be TRBD1 or TRBD2 (6 bases each). Looked up from germline, CDR1 is SGHDT and CDR2 is YYEEEE. The V end was cut by 6 bases, the J end by 2 bases, with 21 bases between. CDR3 length: 16 residues.